The 24 T cell receptor beta chains in this list originate from one sample, sequenced in a study of T cell repertoires in cytomegalovirus infection. TCRdb re-derived calls from the reads in MiXCR, one entry per CDR3 protein. The sample consists of under 200,000 distinct CDR3 sequences, 15% to 20% of them appearing once. The source material was CD8+ T cells from PBMCs. The receptor set was obtained from a human donor in good health (CMV status not recorded). Some clones in this sample may be carry-over from other donors' samples.

Only a few counts were recorded for this clonotype. V is TRBV7-9 and J is TRBJ2-7; the match to TRBD1 covers 7 bases. Looked up from germline, CDR1 is SEHNR and CDR2 is FQNEAQ (reference sequence). There are 16 residues in the CDR3. V trimming: 1 base; J trimming: 2 bases; junction bases outside the gene matches: 8. CDR3 amino acids: CASSLDRGWITYEQYF. The CDR3 bases are TGTGCCAGCAGCTTAGACAGGGGCTGGATAACCTACGAGCAGTACTTC.

The J gene is TRBJ2-7, the V gene TRBV12-3 or TRBV12-4; 7 nucleotides align to TRBD2. The CDR3 length is 13 residues. V dropped 0 bases and J dropped 8; count of bases not matched to a gene: 4. The CDR3, as DNA: TGTGCCAGCAGTTTAGCGGGAGGGTGGAAGCAGTACTTC. It yields the protein CASSLAGGWKQYF.

The V gene is TRBV4-2, the J gene TRBJ2-2; D is ambiguous. The CDR3 covers 14 residues. V was cut by 0 bases and J by 7 bases, with 9 bases left in between. Germline V lookup: CDR1 LGHNA, CDR2 YNFKEQ. The CDR3 DNA reads as TGTGCCAGCAGCCAAGATCGATTTGGCGGGGAGCTGTTTTTT. This gives the protein CASSQDRFGGELFF.

This clonotype came up many times. The chain is built from TRBV7-8 and TRBJ1-1, with TRBD1 matching 7 bases. The junction had 10 bases not matched to a gene; V was cut back by 1 base and J by 5 bases. Germline loops: CDR1 SGHVS, CDR2 FQNEAQ. This CDR3 contains 16 residues. Here the CDR3 DNA reads TGTGCCAGCAGCTTAGAGGTGACAGGGAGGAGGACTGAAGCTTTCTTT. Its protein product is CASSLEVTGRRTEAFF. The whole variable domain, remainder taken from reference TRBV7-8 and TRBJ1-1, is GAGVSQSPRYKVAKRGQDVALRCDPISGHVSLFWYQQALGQGPEFLTYFQNEAQLDKSGLPSDRFFAERPEGSVSTLKIQRTQQEDSAVYLCASSLEVTGRRTEAFFGQGTRLTVV.

This clonotype was found a few times. This sequence joins TRBV27 and TRBJ2-4; D possibly matches TRBD1 or TRBD2 (5 bases each). Germline V gene lookup returns CDR1 MNHEY and CDR2 SMNVEV (reference sequence). The CDR3 runs to 14 residues. V lost 5 bases, J lost 2 bases, and 10 bases lay in between. The CDR3 bases are TGTGCCAGCAGTGACCGGGACCCCAAAAACATTCAGTACTTC. The encoded protein is CASSDRDPKNIQYF.

As regards this clonotype: The conserved final phenylalanine or tryptophan is absent from the CDR3, which likely points to a read error. V usage is TRBV11-1 and J usage is TRBJ2-7; D unclear. This CDR3 has 14 residues. Per germline, CDR1 SGHAT and CDR2 FQDESV (reference sequence). Trimming removed 0 bases from V and 3 bases from J, with 9 bases in between. The CDR3: CASSLAGFNYEQYL. CDR3 DNA: TGTGCCAGCAGCTTAGCAGGGTTTAACTACGAGCAGTACTTG.

This rearrangement joins TRBV7-8 to TRBJ2-1; 8 bases match TRBD2. The V and J ends lost 4 bases and 0 bases, in that order; junction bases with no gene match: 8. Germline V lookup: CDR1 SGHVS, CDR2 FQNEAQ. This CDR3 contains 17 residues. This chain's CDR3 is CASSSTLAVSSYNEQFF. The CDR3 coding sequence is TGTGCCAGCAGCTCGACACTAGCGGTGAGCTCCTACAATGAGCAGTTCTTC.

This clonotype was counted only a few times. The rearrangement links TRBV6-5 to TRBJ2-1; no clear D gene. The CDR3 has 18 residues. V dropped 2 bases and J dropped 1 base, with 18 bases sitting between them. From germline, CDR1 is MNHEY and CDR2 SVGAGI. CDR3 sequence: CASSYTPSVGSSYNEQFF. The CDR3 coding sequence is TGTGCCAGCAGTTACACCCCTAGTGTGGGGTCGTCCTACAATGAGCAGTTCTTC.

This clonotype was counted only a few times. The genes are TRBV20-1 and TRBJ2-7; tentative D call: TRBD1 (6 bases). CDR1 is DFQATT and CDR2 is SNEGSKA in the germline V gene (reference sequence). The CDR3 extends over 15 amino acids. Trimming stripped 7 bases from V and 2 bases from J, with 21 bases between. Written as DNA, the CDR3 is TGCAGTGGGACATCGTCGACAGGTTTTACCTACGAGCAGTACTTC. Its translation is CSGTSSTGFTYEQYF.

This clonotype was counted a few times. CDR3 nucleotide sequence: TGTGCCAGCAGCCAAGATTCTGGCGGACAAGAGACCCAGTACTTC. It is translated as CASSQDSGGQETQYF. The J gene is TRBJ2-5, the V gene TRBV3-1; D is ambiguous. CDR3 size: 15 residues. Germline CDR1 and CDR2: LGHDT and YNNKEL (reference sequence). The germline V and J ends were trimmed by 0 bases and 2 bases, with 10 bases remaining between them.

This clonotype was seen more than once but under ten times. Germline is not matched at one junction end, which may reflect a read error. This CDR3 reads CASSFQVVGSKVF. The CDR3 region has the DNA TGTGCCAGCAGTTTTCAGGTCGTGGGTAGCAAGGTCTTC. The chain carries TRBV12-3 or TRBV12-4 and TRBJ2-1; no reliable D call. This CDR3 is 13 amino acids long.

The chain is built from TRBV6-6 and TRBJ2-5; D gene unclear. Germline CDR1 is MNHNY and CDR2 is SVGAGI (reference sequence). The V and J ends lost 0 bases and 6 bases respectively, with 2 bases between them. The CDR3 is 11 amino acids. In nucleotides, the CDR3 is TGTGCCAGCAGTTACTCGAAGACCCAGTACTTC. Its translation is CASSYSKTQYF.

The chain recombines TRBV28 with TRBJ2-1, with 9 positions matching TRBD2. CDR3 length equals 14 residues. V shed 3 bases and J 12 bases; nucleotides not matched to a gene: 9. The germline V gene has CDR1 MDHEN and CDR2 SYDVKM. The CDR3 DNA is TGTGCCAGCAGTTTTCAGCGGGAGGTCCCCGTGCAGTTCTTC. Translating it yields CASSFQREVPVQFF.

The table lists this clonotype with a few counts. The rearrangement links TRBV25-1 to TRBJ1-2, with D possibly matching TRBD1 (5 bases). V was pared by 3 bases and J by 5 bases, with 7 bases between. This CDR3 region has 12 residues. The germline gives CDR1 MGHDK, CDR2 SYGVNS. CDR3: CASSDTGYGYTF. CDR3 DNA: TGTGCCAGCAGTGATACAGGTTATGGCTACACCTTC.

This clonotype showed up just a few times. The CDR3 coding sequence is TGTGCCAGCAGTTACGTGGGGGTCGGAAATCAGCCCCAGCATTTT. Translated: CASSYVGVGNQPQHF. This chain links TRBV6-5 with TRBJ1-5; perhaps TRBD1 as D (5 bases). Germline V gene sequence: CDR1 MNHEY, CDR2 SVGAGI. This CDR3 spans 15 amino acids. The V and J ends lost 2 bases and 4 bases respectively, with 12 bases between them.

This clonotype was recorded many times. The CDR3 DNA sequence: TGCGCCAGCAGCCAAGGAGGGAATGAGCAGTTCTTC. Protein: CASSQGGNEQFF. The rearrangement links TRBV4-1 to TRBJ2-1; D might be TRBD2 (5 bases). This CDR3 is 12 amino acids long. Looked up from germline, CDR1 is MGHRA and CDR2 is YSYEKL. With 1 base removed from V and 7 bases from J, the gap between germline ends came to 5 bases.

This chain's CDR3 is CASSFGGISYEQYF. The DNA for the CDR3 is TGTGCCAGCAGTTTCGGCGGGATCTCCTACGAGCAGTACTTC. This chain joins TRBV12-3 or TRBV12-4 and TRBJ2-7; D is possibly TRBD2 (6 bases). The CDR3 is made up of 14 amino acids. With 3 bases removed from V and 0 bases from J, the gap between germline ends came to 9 bases.

The chain couples TRBV5-5 to TRBJ1-1; D is unresolved. V was shortened by 0 bases and J by 3 bases, with 9 bases between the two germline ends. CDR3 length: 14 residues. Germline V gene sequence: CDR1 SGHKS, CDR2 YYEKEE (reference sequence). The CDR3 nucleotides are TGTGCCAGCAGCTTGGCCGGGGTTGACACTGAAGCTTTCTTT. This encodes CASSLAGVDTEAFF.

This clonotype was counted between two and nine times. The chain's CDR3 is CASSYSTGRPSGANVLTF. The CDR3 nucleotides read TGTGCCAGCAGTTATTCGACAGGGAGGCCCTCTGGGGCCAACGTCCTGACTTTC. The chain recombines TRBV6-5 with TRBJ2-6; maybe TRBD1 (7 bases). The CDR3 is 18 residues long. In germline, CDR1 is MNHEY, CDR2 SVGAGI. Trimming took 3 bases from V and 0 from J, leaving 15 bases between them.

The chain links TRBV7-9 to TRBJ1-2; D is possibly TRBD1 (6 bases). The CDR3 is 16 amino acids. Germline CDR1 reads SEHNR; CDR2 reads FQNEAQ (reference sequence). Trimming removed 4 bases at V and 4 bases at J, with 19 bases between. The CDR3 DNA reads TGTGCCAGCAGCTCCTCCCGGACAGTTCTGGGCTATGGCTACACCTTC. Protein: CASSSSRTVLGYGYTF.

The gene calls are TRBV7-2 and TRBJ2-5; D is possibly TRBD2 (5 bases). V shed 4 bases and J shed 5 bases, with 17 bases lying between them. The V gene's germline CDR1 is SGHTA and CDR2 FQGNSA. The length of the CDR3 is 15 residues. The CDR3, as DNA: TGTGCCAGCAGCTCACAGTCCGGGGTCGGGGAGACCCAGTACTTC. Protein sequence: CASSSQSGVGETQYF.

This clonotype has a count of ten or more. The chain combines TRBV7-2 with TRBJ2-7; 10 bases are shared with TRBD2. V lost 4 bases and J lost 6; bases outside the gene matches: 9. This CDR3 is built from 15 residues. Germline CDR1 and CDR2: SGHTA and FQGNSA. The DNA of the CDR3 is TGTGCCAGCAGCTCGACGACTAGCGGGCTCCTCGAGCAGTACTTC. Translation: CASSSTTSGLLEQYF.

The chain links TRBV4-2 to TRBJ1-2, with D possibly TRBD1 on 6 matching bases. Germline CDR1 LGHNA, CDR2 YNFKEQ. V dropped 1 base and J dropped 4 bases, with 7 bases sitting between them. The CDR3 runs 13 residues. Here the CDR3 reads CASSQGQVYGYTF. DNA for the CDR3: TGTGCCAGCAGCCAAGGACAGGTCTATGGCTACACCTTC.

This clonotype was found many times. The CDR3: CASSFRNTEAFF. The CDR3 region has the DNA TGTGCCAGCAGCTTCAGGAACACTGAAGCTTTCTTT. The chain carries TRBV7-2 and TRBJ1-1; D ambiguous. Between the trimmed V and J ends, which lost 3 bases and 1 base, there was a span of 3 bases. This CDR3 comprises 12 residues. Germline V lookup: CDR1 SGHTA, CDR2 FQGNSA.